This TCR beta chain was documented in a study of beta chain features in type 1 diabetes. Study outcomes and limitations: TCRB CDR3s from Type 1 diabetes patients were moderately but significantly shorter in all four CD4+ subsets.

Concerning this clone: The target antigen is unknown.

The germline V gene has CDR1 SEHNR and CDR2 FQNEAQ (reference sequence). After removal of 4 bases from V and 3 bases from J, the junction contained 4 bases not matched to a gene. This CDR3 comprises 14 residues. All of the isolated RNA was reverse transcribed, so expressed TCRB transcripts were sequenced. Data came from immunoSEQ multiplex PCR; TCRdb stores just in-frame clones and leaves some out. The data contain hundreds of thousands of clones, about 11% of them singletons. The receptor's source is a man in his thirties or forties with type 1 diabetes. Sequencing input: naive CD4+ T cells from blood. The chain couples TRBV7-9 to TRBJ2-3, with 7 bases aligning to TRBD1. The CDR3 sequence: CASSSWDRTDTQYF. DNA for the CDR3: TGTGCCAGCAGCTCCTGGGACAGAACAGATACGCAGTATTTT.